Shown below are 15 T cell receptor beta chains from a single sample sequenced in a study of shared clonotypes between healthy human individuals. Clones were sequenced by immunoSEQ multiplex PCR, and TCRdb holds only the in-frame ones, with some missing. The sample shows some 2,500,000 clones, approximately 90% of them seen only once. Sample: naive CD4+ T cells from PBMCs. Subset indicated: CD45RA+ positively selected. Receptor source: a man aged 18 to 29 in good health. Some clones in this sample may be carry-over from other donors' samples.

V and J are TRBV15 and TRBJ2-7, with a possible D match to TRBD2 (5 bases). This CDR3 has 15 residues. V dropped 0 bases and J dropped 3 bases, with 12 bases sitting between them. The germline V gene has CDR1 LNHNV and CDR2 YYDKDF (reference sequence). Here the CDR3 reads CATSRDSGGLYEQYF. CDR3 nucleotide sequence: TGTGCCACCAGCAGAGATTCGGGCGGACTCTACGAGCAGTACTTC.

The CDR3 loop is CASSEQGINEKLFF. Written as DNA, the CDR3 is TGTGCCAGCAGTGAACAGGGGATTAATGAAAAACTGTTTTTT. The gene calls are TRBV6-1 and TRBJ1-4, with D tentatively TRBD1 (6 bases). The ends were cut back, 2 bases at V and 4 bases at J, with 8 bases in the middle. The CDR3 is 14 residues long. The germline V gene has CDR1 MNHNS and CDR2 SASEGT.

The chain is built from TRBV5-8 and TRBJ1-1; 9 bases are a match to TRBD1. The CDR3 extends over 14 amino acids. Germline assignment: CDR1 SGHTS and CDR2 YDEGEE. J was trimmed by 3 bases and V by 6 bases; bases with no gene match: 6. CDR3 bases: TGTGCCAGCAACCGCCGGACAGGGGACACTGAAGCTTTCTTT. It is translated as CASNRRTGDTEAFF.

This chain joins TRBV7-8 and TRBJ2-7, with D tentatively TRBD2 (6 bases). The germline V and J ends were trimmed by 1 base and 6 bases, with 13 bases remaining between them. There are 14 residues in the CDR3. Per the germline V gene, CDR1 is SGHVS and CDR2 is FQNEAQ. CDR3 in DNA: TGTGCCAGCAGCTTAGTTGGGGGGTTCGCCGAGCAGTACTTC. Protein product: CASSLVGGFAEQYF.

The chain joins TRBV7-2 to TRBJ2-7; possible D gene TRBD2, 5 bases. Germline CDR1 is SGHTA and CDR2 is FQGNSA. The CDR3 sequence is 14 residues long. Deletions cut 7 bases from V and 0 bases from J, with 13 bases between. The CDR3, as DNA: TGTGCCAGCACCCCTGCGGGTCTCTCCTACGAGCAGTACTTC. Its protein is CASTPAGLSYEQYF.

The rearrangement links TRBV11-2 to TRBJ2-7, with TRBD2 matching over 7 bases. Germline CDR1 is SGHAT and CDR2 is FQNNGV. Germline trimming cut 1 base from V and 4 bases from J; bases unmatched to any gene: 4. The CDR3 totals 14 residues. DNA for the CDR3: TGTGCCAGCAGCTTAGTACGGGGGGAATACGAGCAGTACTTC. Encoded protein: CASSLVRGEYEQYF. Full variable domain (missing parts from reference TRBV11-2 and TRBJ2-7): EAGVAQSPRYKIIEKRQSVAFWCNPISGHATLYWYQQILGQGPKLLIQFQNNGVVDDSQLPKDRFSAERLKGVDSTLKIQPAKLEDSAVYLCASSLVRGEYEQYFGPGTRLTVT.

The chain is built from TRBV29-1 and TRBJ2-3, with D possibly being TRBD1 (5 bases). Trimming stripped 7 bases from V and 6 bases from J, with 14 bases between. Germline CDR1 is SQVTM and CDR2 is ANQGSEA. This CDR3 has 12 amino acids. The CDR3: CSAQGAGDTQYF. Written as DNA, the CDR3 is TGCAGCGCCCAAGGGGCCGGGGATACGCAGTATTTT.

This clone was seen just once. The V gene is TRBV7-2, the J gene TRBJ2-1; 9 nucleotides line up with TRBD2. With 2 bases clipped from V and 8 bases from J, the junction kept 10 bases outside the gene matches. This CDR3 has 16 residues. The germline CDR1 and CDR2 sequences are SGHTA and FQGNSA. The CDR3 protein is CASSLKGAGGGHEQFF. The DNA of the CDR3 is TGTGCCAGCAGCTTAAAGGGCGCGGGAGGGGGACATGAGCAGTTCTTC. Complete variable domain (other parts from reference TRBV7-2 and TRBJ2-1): GAGVSQSPSNKVTEKGKDVELRCDPISGHTALYWYRQSLGQGLEFLIYFQGNSAPDKSGLPSDRFSAERTGGSVSTLTIQRTQQEDSAVYLCASSLKGAGGGHEQFFGPGTRLTVL.

The CDR3 coding sequence is TGTGCCAGTAGTATGGCAGGGGCCCGCCGCACTGAAGCTTTCTTT. This gives the protein CASSMAGARRTEAFF. The chain recombines TRBV19 with TRBJ1-1; a weak D match, TRBD1 (6 bases). Per the germline V gene, CDR1 is LNHDA and CDR2 is SQIVND (reference sequence). V was shortened by 3 bases and J by 4 bases, with 15 bases between the two germline ends. The CDR3 sequence is 15 residues long.

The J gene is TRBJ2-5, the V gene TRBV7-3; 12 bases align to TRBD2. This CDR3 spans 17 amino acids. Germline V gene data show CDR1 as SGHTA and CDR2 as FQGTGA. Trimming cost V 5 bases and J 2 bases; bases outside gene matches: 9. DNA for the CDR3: TGTGCCAGCAGCCTCCTAGGACTAGCGGGACTACAAGAGACCCAGTACTTC. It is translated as CASSLLGLAGLQETQYF.

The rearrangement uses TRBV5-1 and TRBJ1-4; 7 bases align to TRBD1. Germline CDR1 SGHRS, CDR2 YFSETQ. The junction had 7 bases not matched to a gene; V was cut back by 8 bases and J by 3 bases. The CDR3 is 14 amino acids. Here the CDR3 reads CASNPGTANEKLFF. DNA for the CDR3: TGCGCCAGTAACCCGGGGACAGCTAATGAAAAACTGTTTTTT.

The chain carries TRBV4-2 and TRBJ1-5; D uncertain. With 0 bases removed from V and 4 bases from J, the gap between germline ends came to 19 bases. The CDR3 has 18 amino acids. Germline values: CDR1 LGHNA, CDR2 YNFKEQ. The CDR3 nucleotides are TGTGCCAGCAGCCAAGATCCTCTGGGAGCCGGCCGAAATCAGCCCCAGCATTTT. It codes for CASSQDPLGAGRNQPQHF.

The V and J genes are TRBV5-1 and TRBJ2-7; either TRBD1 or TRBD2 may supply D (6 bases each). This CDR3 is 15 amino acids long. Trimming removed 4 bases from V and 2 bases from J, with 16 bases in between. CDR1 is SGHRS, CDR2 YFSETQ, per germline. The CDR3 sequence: CASSPRGVPTYEQYF. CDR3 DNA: TGCGCCAGCAGCCCAAGGGGGGTCCCTACCTACGAGCAGTACTTC.

CDR3 in amino acids: CATSRMVESGNTIYF. CDR3 nucleotides: TGTGCCACCAGCAGGATGGTGGAGTCTGGAAACACCATATATTTT. The chain has TRBV15 and TRBJ1-3; no definite D call. The germline gives CDR1 LNHNV, CDR2 YYDKDF (reference sequence). This CDR3 region has 15 residues. V was trimmed by 3 bases and J by 1 base, leaving 10 bases between them. Drawing the rest from reference TRBV15 and TRBJ1-3, the complete variable domain is DAMVIQNPRYQVTQFGKPVTLSCSQTLNHNVMYWYQQKSSQAPKLLFHYYDKDFNNEADTPDNFQSRRPNTSFCFLDIRSPGLGDTAMYLCATSRMVESGNTIYFGEGSWLTVV.

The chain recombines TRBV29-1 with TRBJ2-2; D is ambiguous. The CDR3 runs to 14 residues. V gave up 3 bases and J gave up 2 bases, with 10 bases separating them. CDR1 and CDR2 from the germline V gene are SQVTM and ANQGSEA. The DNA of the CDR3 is TGCAGCGTTGAGAGTGGCATTAACACCGGGGAGCTGTTTTTT. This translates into CSVESGINTGELFF.